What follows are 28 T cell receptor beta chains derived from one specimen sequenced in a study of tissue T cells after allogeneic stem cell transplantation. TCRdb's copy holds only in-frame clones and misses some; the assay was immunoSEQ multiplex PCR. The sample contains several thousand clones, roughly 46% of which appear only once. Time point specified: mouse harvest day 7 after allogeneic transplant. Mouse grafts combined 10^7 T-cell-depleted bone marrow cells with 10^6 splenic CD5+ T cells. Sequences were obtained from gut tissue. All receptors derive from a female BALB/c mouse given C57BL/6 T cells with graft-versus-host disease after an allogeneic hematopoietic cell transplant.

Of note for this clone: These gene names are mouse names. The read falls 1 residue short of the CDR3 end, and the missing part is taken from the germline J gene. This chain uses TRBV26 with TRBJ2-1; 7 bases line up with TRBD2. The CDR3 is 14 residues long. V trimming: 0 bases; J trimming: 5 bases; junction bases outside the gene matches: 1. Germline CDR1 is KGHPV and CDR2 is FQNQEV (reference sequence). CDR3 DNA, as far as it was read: TGTGCCAGCAGTCTGTCGACTGGGAATGCTGAGCAGTTC. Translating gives CASSLSTGNAEQF. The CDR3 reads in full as CASSLSTGNAEQFF.

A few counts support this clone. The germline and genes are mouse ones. The sequenced part of the CDR3 DNA is TGTGCCAGCAGCGTGGGCCTCAATTCGCCCCTCTAC. It translates to CASSVGLNSPLY. The full CDR3 is CASSVGLNSPLYF. The V call is TRBV3, the J call TRBJ1-6; D is undetermined. The read falls 1 residue short of the CDR3 end, and the missing part is taken from the germline J gene. TRBJ1-6 is an open reading frame, and its role is uncertain. This CDR3 region has 13 residues. Trimming cost V 5 bases and J 7 bases, with 9 bases left between them. Germline V gene lookup returns CDR1 SNHLY and CDR2 FYNGKV (reference sequence).

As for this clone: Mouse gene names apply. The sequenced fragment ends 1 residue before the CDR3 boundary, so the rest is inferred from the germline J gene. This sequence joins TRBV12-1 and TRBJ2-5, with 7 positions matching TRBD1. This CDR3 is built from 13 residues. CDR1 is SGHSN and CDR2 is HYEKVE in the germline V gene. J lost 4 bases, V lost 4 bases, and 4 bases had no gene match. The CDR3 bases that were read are TGTGCCAGCTCACGACAGGGAGAAGACACCCAGTAC. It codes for CASSRQGEDTQY. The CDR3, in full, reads CASSRQGEDTQYF.

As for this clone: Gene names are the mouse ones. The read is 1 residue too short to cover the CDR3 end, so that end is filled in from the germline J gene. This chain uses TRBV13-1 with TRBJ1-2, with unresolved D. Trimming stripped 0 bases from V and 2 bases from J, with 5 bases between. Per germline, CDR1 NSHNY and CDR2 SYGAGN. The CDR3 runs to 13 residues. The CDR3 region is CASSDAGNSDYTF. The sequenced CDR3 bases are TGTGCCAGCAGTGATGCGGGGAACTCCGACTACACC.

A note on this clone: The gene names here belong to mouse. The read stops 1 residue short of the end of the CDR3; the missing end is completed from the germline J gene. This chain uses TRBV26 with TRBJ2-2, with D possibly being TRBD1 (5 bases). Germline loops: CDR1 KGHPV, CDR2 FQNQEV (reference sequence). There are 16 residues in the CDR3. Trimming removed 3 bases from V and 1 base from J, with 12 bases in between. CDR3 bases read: TGTGCCAGCAGTCTCCCCAGCAGGGTAAACACCGGGCAGCTCTAC. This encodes CASSLPSRVNTGQLY. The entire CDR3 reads CASSLPSRVNTGQLYF.

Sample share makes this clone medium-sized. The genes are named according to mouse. The part of the CDR3 DNA that was read is TGCACCTGCAGTGCACTGGGGGGGCGCTATGAACAGTAC. Translated: CTCSALGGRYEQY. The full CDR3 reads CTCSALGGRYEQYF. The chain couples TRBV1 to TRBJ2-7, with TRBD2 matching 10 bases. The read gets to within 1 residue of the CDR3 end, and the germline J gene fills in the rest. This CDR3 comprises 14 residues. V lost 2 bases, J lost 3 bases, and 1 base stayed unmatched. Germline V CDR1 and CDR2: NSQYPW, LRSPGD (reference sequence).

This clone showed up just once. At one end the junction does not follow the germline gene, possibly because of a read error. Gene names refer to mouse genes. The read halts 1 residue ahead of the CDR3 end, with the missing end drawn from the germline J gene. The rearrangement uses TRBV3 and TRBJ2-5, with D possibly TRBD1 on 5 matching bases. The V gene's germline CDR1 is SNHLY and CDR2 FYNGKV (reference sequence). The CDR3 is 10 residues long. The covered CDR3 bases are TGTGCCAGCAGCTTGGACAACCAGTAC. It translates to CASSLDNQY. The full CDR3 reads CASSLDNQYF.

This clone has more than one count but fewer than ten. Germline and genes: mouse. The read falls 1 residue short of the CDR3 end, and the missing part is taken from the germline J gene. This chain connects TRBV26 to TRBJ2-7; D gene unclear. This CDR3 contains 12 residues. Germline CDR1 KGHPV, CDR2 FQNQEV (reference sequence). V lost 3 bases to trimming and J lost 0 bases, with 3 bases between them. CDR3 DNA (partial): TGTGCCAGCAGTCTCAGCTCCTATGAACAGTAC. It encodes CASSLSSYEQY. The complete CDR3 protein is CASSLSSYEQYF.

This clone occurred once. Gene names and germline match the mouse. The CDR3 bases that were read are TGCTCCAGCAGACCGGGAGGCACCGGGCAGCTCTAC. Protein sequence: CSSRPGGTGQLY. The full CDR3 protein reads CSSRPGGTGQLYF. V and J are TRBV23 and TRBJ2-2. The read finishes 1 residue shy of the CDR3 end, and the germline J gene is used to complete it. The CDR3 has 13 amino acids. The germline V gene encodes CDR1 KGHTA and CDR2 FQNQQP. Full variable domain (rest looked up from reference TRBV23 and TRBJ2-2): DAAVTQKPRYLIKMKGQEAEMKCIPEKGHTAVFWYQQKQSKELKFLIYFQNQQPLDQIDMVKERFSAVCPSSSLCSLGIRTCEAEDSALYLCSSRPGGTGQLYFGEGSKLTVL.

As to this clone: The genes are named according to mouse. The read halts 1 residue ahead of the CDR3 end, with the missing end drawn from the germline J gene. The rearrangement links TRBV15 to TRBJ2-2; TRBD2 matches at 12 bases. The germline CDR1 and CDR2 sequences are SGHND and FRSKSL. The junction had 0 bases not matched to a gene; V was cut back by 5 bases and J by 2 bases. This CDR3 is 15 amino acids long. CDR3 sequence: CASSGLGGNTGQLYF. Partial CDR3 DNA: TGTGCCAGCAGTGGACTGGGGGGGAACACCGGGCAGCTCTAC.

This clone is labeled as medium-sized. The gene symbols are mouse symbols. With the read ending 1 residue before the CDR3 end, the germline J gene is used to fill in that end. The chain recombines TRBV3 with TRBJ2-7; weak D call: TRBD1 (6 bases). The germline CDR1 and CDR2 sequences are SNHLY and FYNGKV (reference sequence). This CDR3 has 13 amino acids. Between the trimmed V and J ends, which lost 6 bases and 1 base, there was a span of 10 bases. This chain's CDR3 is CASSQGRSYEQYF. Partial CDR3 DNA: TGTGCCAGCAGTCAGGGGAGGTCCTATGAACAGTAC.

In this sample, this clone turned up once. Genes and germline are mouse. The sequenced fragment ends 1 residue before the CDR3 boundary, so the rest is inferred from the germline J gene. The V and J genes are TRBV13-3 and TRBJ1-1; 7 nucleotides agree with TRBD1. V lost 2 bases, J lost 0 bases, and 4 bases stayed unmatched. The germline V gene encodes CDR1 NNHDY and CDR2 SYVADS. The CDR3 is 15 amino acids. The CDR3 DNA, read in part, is TGTGCCAGCAGTGAAGGGACAGACCCAAACACAGAAGTCTTC. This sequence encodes CASSEGTDPNTEVF. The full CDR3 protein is CASSEGTDPNTEVFF.

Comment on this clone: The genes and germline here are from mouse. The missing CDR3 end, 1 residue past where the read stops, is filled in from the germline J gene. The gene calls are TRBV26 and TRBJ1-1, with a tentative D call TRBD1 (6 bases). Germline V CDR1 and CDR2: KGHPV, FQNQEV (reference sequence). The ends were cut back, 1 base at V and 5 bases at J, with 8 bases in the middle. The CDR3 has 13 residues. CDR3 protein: CASSLLTGTEVFF. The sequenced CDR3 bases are TGTGCCAGCAGTCTGTTGACAGGAACAGAAGTCTTC.

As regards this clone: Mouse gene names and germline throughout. The covered CDR3 bases are TGTGCCAGCAGTATTACAGGGATCTATGCTGAGCAGTTC. Protein sequence: CASSITGIYAEQF. The whole CDR3 protein reads CASSITGIYAEQFF. The rearrangement links TRBV19 to TRBJ2-1; the D gene is possibly TRBD1 (6 bases). The read falls 1 residue short of the CDR3 end, and the missing part is taken from the germline J gene. V lost 2 bases to trimming and J lost 3 bases, with 9 bases between them. Germline V gene lookup returns CDR1 FNHDT and CDR2 SITEND (reference sequence). There are 14 residues in the CDR3. Combining the CDR3 with reference TRBV19 and TRBJ2-1 gives the whole variable domain GGIITQTPKFLIGQEGQKLTLKCQQNFNHDTMYWYRQDSGKGLRLIYYSITENDLQKGDLSEGYDASREKKSSFSLTVTSAQKNEMAVFLCASSITGIYAEQFFGPGTRLTVL.

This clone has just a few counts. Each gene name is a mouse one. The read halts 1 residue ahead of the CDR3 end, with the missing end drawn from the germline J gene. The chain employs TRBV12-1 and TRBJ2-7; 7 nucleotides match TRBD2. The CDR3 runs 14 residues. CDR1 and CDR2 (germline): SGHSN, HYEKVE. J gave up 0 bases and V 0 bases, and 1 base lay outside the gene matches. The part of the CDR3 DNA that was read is TGTGCCAGCTCTCTCGACTGGGACTCCTATGAACAGTAC. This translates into CASSLDWDSYEQY. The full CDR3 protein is CASSLDWDSYEQYF.

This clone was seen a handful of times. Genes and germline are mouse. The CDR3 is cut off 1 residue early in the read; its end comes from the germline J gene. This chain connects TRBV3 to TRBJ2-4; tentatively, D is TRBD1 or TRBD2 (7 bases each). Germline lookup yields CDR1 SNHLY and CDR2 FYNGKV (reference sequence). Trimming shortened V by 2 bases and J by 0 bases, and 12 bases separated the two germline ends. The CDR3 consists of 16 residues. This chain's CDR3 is CASSLQGGSSQNTLYF. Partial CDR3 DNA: TGTGCCAGCAGCTTACAGGGGGGGTCTAGTCAAAACACCTTGTAC.

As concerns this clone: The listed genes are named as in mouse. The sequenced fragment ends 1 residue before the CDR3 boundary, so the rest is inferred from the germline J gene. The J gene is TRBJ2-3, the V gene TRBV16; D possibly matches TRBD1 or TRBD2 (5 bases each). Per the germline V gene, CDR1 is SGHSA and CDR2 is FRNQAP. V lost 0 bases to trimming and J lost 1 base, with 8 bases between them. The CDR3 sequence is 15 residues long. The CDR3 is CASSLDGGGAETLYF. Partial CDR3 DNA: TGTGCAAGCAGCTTAGACGGGGGTGGTGCAGAAACGCTGTAT.

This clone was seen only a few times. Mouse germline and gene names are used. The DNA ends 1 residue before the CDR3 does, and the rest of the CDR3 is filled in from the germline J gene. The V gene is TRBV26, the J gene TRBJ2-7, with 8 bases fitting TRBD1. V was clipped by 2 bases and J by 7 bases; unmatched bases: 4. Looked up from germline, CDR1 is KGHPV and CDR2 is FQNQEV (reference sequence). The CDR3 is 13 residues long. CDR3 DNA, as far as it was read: TGTGCCAGCAGTCTGGGACAGGGCGGGGAACAGTAC. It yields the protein CASSLGQGGEQY. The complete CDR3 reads CASSLGQGGEQYF.

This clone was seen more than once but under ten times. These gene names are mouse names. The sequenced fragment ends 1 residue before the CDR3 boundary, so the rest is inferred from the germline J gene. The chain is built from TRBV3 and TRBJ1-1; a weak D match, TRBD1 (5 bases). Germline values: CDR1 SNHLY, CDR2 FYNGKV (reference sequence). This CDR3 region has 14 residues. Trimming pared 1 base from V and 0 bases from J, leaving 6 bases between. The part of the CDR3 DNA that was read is TGTGCCAGCAGCTTAGACAGGTCAAACACAGAAGTCTTC. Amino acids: CASSLDRSNTEVF. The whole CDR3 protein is CASSLDRSNTEVFF.

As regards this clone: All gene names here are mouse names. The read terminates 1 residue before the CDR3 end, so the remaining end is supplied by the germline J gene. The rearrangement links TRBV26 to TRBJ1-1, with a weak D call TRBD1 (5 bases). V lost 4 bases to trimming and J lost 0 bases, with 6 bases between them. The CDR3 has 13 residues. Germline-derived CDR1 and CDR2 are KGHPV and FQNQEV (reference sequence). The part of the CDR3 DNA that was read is TGTGCCAGCAGTCAGACAGCAAACACAGAAGTCTTC. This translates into CASSQTANTEVF. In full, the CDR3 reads CASSQTANTEVFF.

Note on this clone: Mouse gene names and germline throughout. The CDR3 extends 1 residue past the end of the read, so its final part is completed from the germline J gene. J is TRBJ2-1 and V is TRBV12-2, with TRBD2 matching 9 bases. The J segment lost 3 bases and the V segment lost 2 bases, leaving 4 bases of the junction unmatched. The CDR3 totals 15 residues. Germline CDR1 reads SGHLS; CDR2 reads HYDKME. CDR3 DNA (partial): TGTGCCAGCTCTCGCCGACTGGGGGTCTATGCTGAGCAGTTC. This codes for CASSRRLGVYAEQF. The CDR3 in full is CASSRRLGVYAEQFF.

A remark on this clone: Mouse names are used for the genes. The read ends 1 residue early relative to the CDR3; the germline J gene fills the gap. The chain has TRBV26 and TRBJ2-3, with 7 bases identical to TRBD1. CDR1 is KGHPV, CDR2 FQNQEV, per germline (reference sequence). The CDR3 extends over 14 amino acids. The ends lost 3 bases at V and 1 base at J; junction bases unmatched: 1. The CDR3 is CASSLQGGAETLYF. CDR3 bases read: TGTGCCAGCAGTCTTCAGGGGGGTGCAGAAACGCTGTAT.

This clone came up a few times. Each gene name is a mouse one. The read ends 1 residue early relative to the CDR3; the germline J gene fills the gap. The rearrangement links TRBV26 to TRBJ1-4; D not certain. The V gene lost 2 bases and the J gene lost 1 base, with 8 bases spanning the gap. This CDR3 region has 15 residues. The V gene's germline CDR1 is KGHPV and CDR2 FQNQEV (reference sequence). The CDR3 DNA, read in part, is TGTGCCAGCAGTCTGGTGAGCCCTTCCAACGAAAGATTATTT. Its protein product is CASSLVSPSNERLF. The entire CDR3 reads CASSLVSPSNERLFF.

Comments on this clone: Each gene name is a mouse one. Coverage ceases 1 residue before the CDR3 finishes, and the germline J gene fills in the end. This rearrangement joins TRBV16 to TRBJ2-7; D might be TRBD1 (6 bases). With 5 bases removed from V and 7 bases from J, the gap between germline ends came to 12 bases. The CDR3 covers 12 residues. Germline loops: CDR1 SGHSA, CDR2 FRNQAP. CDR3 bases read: TGTGCAAGCAGCGAACAGGGAAAAGAACAGTAC. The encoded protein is CASSEQGKEQY. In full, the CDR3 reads CASSEQGKEQYF.

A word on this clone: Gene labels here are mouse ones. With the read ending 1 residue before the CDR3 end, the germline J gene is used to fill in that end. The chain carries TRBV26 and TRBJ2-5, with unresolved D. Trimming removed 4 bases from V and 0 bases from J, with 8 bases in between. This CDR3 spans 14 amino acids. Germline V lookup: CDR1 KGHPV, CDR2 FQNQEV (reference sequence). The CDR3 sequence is CASSPQINQDTQYF. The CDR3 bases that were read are TGTGCCAGCAGTCCTCAGATTAACCAAGACACCCAGTAC.

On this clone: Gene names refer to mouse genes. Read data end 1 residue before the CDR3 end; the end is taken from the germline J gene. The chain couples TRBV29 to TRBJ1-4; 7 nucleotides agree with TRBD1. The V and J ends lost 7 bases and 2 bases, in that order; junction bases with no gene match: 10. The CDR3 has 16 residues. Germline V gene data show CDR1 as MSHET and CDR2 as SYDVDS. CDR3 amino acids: CASKTRDRTSNERLFF. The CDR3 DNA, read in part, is TGTGCTAGCAAGACCAGGGACAGAACCTCCAACGAAAGATTATTT.

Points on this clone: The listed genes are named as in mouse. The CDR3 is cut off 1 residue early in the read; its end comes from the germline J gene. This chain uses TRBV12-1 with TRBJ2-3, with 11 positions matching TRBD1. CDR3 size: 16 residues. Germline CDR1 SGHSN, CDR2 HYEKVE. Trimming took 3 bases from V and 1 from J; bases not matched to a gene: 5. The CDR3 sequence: CASSLGQGAGAETLYF. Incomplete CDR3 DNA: TGTGCCAGCTCTTTAGGACAGGGGGCAGGTGCAGAAACGCTGTAT. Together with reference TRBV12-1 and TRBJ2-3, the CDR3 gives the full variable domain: DSGVVQSPRHIIKEKGGRSVLTCIPISGHSNVVWYQQTLGKELKFLIQHYEKVERDKGFLPSRFSVQQFDDYHSEMNMSALELEDSAMYFCASSLGQGAGAETLYFGSGTRLTVL.

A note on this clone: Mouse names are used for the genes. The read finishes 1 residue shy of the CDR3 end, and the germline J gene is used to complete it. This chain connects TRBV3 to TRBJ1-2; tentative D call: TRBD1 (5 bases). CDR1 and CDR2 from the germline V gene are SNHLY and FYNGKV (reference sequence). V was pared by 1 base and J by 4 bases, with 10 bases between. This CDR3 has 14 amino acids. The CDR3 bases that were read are TGTGCCAGCAGCTTAGTTGGGGCGGGCTCCGACTACACC. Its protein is CASSLVGAGSDYT. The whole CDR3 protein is CASSLVGAGSDYTF.